The rows below give T cell receptor beta chains drawn from one sample of a study of early T cells in non-severe SARS-CoV-2 infection. A single record per CDR3 protein comes from TCRdb applying MiXCR to the 5' RACE reads. The top ten hold approximately 2% of the sample, which has about 100,000 distinct CDR3 sequences, over 10% seen once. The sequenced sample consisted of whole blood. Every receptor here comes from an adult who was a healthcare worker with PCR-confirmed SARS-CoV-2 infection or an uninfected control (not recorded which). Each CDR3 is given with its conserved first and last residue. The D gene is left open where the match is weak. The listing skips clone size in some rows; elsewhere it reads once, few, many or a size class.

clone_size d_call j_call v_call cdr3_length cdr3_nt cdr3_aa
. . TRBJ2-3 TRBV4-1 15 TGCGCCAGCAGCCAAGAGGGGGGCGTCACAGATACGCAGTATTTT CASSQEGGVTDTQYF
. . TRBJ2-2 TRBV18 15 TGTGCCAGCTCACCGGGGACCGAGAACACCGGGGAGCTGTTTTTT CASSPGTENTGELFF
. . TRBJ1-1 TRBV12-3/TRBV12-4 15 TGTGCCAGCAGTTTAGGGGATTCGACAGCCGATGAAGCTTTCTTT CASSLGDSTADEAFF
. . TRBJ1-6 TRBV28 16 TGTGCCAGCAGTTCCTCGACATTAACGACTAACTCACCCCTCCACTTT CASSSSTLTTNSPLHF
many . TRBJ2-5 TRBV28 18 TGTGCCAGCAGGGACCCGAGACCTCGACAGGCGTACCAAGAGACCCAGTACTTC CASRDPRPRQAYQETQYF
. TRBD2 TRBJ2-7 TRBV6-5 14 TGTGCCAGCAGTTCTAGCGGGGGATTTTCCGAGCAGTACTTC CASSSSGGFSEQYF
. . TRBJ2-1 TRBV28 13 TGTGCCAGCAGGGACCGGGTTTACAATGAGCAGTTCTTC CASRDRVYNEQFF
few TRBD1 TRBJ2-4 TRBV29-1 17 TGCAGCGTCGAAACTAGGGGGCGCCTCGGACACAAAAACATTCAGTACTTC CSVETRGRLGHKNIQYF
. . TRBJ2-4 TRBV28 13 TGTGCCAGCAGTTTGGGTGGAAGAAACATTCAGTACTTC CASSLGGRNIQYF
. TRBD1 TRBJ1-1 TRBV27 17 TGTGCCTCCAGTCCTTTGGGGACAGGGGGCGCCGACACTGAAGCTTTCTTT CASSPLGTGGADTEAFF
many TRBD2 TRBJ2-4 TRBV3-1 19 TGTGCCAGCTCCTCACGGACTAGCGGGGGGGTCTTAGCCAAAAACATTCAGTACTTC CASSSRTSGGVLAKNIQYF
. . TRBJ1-5 TRBV28 17 TGTGCCAGCAGTCCCCACTGGGGGGGCGGTAGCAATCAGCCCCAGCATTTT CASSPHWGGGSNQPQHF
. TRBD2 TRBJ2-3 TRBV29-1 14 TGCAGCGCCGGTAGGACTAGCGTCGGAGATACGCAGTATTTT CSAGRTSVGDTQYF
many . TRBJ1-4 TRBV12-2 14 TGTGCAAGGGACGACAGGGGGAGGAATGAAAAACTGTTTTTT CARDDRGRNEKLFF
few TRBD1 TRBJ1-1 TRBV18 13 TGTGCCAGCTCACCAGGGACAGGGGGCTTTGTTTTCTTT CASSPGTGGFVFF
many TRBD1 TRBJ2-2 TRBV29-1 12 TGCAGCGCCGGGACAGTCACCGGGGAGCTGTTTTTT CSAGTVTGELFF
few . TRBJ2-7 TRBV7-9 15 TGTGCCAGCAGTAAAGTCCGGGGCAGCTCCTACGAGCAGTACTTC CASSKVRGSSYEQYF
few . TRBJ1-1 TRBV6-2/TRBV6-3 14 TGTGCCAGCAGTGAGGGTTTTCGAGTGGGGGAAGCTTTCTTT CASSEGFRVGEAFF
. . TRBJ2-2 TRBV5-8 12 TGTGCCAGCCGCCTTGGTCCCGGGGAGCTGTTTTTT CASRLGPGELFF
many TRBD2 TRBJ2-7 TRBV7-2 16 TGTGCCAGCAGCTCGACCCCCACTAGCGGGGCCTACGAGCAGTACTTC CASSSTPTSGAYEQYF
few . TRBJ2-6 TRBV29-1 14 TGCAGCGTTGTCGGGGGACCTGGGGCCAACGTCCTGACTTTC CSVVGGPGANVLTF
many . TRBJ2-2 TRBV7-6 16 TGTGCCAGCAGTTTAACCGGGACCACGAACACCGGGGAGCTGTTTTTT CASSLTGTTNTGELFF
. . TRBJ2-3 TRBV20-1 15 TGCAGGCTCTCGAGCTCCCGATCGGGCACAGATACGCAGTATTTT CRLSSSRSGTDTQYF
few . TRBJ1-5 TRBV29-1 13 TGCAGCGTGGGAGGGCATAGCAATCAGCCCCAGCATTTT CSVGGHSNQPQHF
many TRBD2 TRBJ2-1 TRBV19 12 TGTGCCAGTAGGGGAGGGCCAAATGAGCAGTTCTTC CASRGGPNEQFF
many . TRBJ2-4 TRBV11-2 17 TGTGCCAGCAGCACTCGATCTGGTATACTAGCCAAAAACATTCAGTACTTC CASSTRSGILAKNIQYF
. . TRBJ1-5 TRBV29-1 14 TGCAGCGTGGAGTCCGAGACAGACAATCAGCCCCAGCATTTT CSVESETDNQPQHF
. . TRBJ1-3 TRBV5-1 15 TGCGCCAGCAGCTTGGAAGGGGGCTCTGGAAACACCATATATTTT CASSLEGGSGNTIYF
many TRBD2 TRBJ2-7 TRBV14 14 TGTGCCAGCAGCCAAGACCGGGGGGGCTACGAGCAGTACTTC CASSQDRGGYEQYF
few . TRBJ2-7 TRBV6-2/TRBV6-3 16 TGTGCCAGCAGTTACTGGGCGGGGGCGAGCTCCTACGAGCAGTACTTC CASSYWAGASSYEQYF
. . TRBJ2-1 TRBV5-1 13 TGCGCCAGCAGCGCGTCCCAGGGAGCTGAGCAGTTCTTC CASSASQGAEQFF
. . TRBJ1-1 TRBV20-1 13 TGCAGTGCTAGATCGGGACCCCACCTCGAAGCTTTCTTT CSARSGPHLEAFF
many TRBD1 TRBJ2-1 TRBV7-2 15 TGTGCCAGCAGCACGCGGACAGGGGGGGGAAATGAGCAGTTCTTC CASSTRTGGGNEQFF
many . TRBJ2-7 TRBV7-9 13 TGTGCCAGCAGCTCCACCGTAGTCGACGAGCAGTACTTC CASSSTVVDEQYF
. . TRBJ1-1 TRBV14 15 TGTGCCAGCAGCCAAGAAAGGTTGAGCTACACTGAAGCTTTCTTT CASSQERLSYTEAFF
many . TRBJ1-3 TRBV7-9 15 TGTGCCAGCAGCTCCCGGGGCCGGGCTGGAAACACCATATATTTT CASSSRGRAGNTIYF
. . TRBJ2-1 TRBV12-3/TRBV12-4 15 TGTGCCAGCAGTCACGGACGGAGCTCCTACAATGAGCAGTTCTTC CASSHGRSSYNEQFF
many TRBD1 TRBJ1-4 TRBV7-8 15 TGTGCCAGCAGCCCCGGACAGGGCCTGAGTGAAAAACTGTTTTTT CASSPGQGLSEKLFF
many . TRBJ1-1 TRBV7-9 13 TGTGCCAGCAGCTTGGAGGGGTTCACTGAAGCTTTCTTT CASSLEGFTEAFF
many . TRBJ2-7 TRBV28 13 TGTGCCAGCAGTTTAGGGGCCCGCTACGAGCAGTACTTC CASSLGARYEQYF
many . TRBJ2-2 TRBV7-9 12 TGTGCCAGCGGGAGAGGAACCGGGGAGCTGTTTTTT CASGRGTGELFF
many . TRBJ2-7 TRBV2 12 TGTGCCAGCGGGGGACCTACCTACGAGCAGTACTTC CASGGPTYEQYF
. . TRBJ1-6 TRBV11-2 17 TGTGCCAGCAGCTTACTTTCGGGCCCGCGGAGTAATTCACCCCTCCACTTT CASSLLSGPRSNSPLHF
. . TRBJ2-5 TRBV5-6 12 TGTGCCAGCAGCCGCCCTGAGGAGACCCAGTACTTC CASSRPEETQYF
many . TRBJ1-1 TRBV27 13 TGTGCCAGCAGTTCAGACCGAAACACTGAAGCTTTCTTT CASSSDRNTEAFF
many . TRBJ1-6 TRBV12-3/TRBV12-4 18 TGTGCCAGCAGTTGGGGGGGCCCGGACAGCTCCTATAATTCACCCCTCCACTTT CASSWGGPDSSYNSPLHF
. TRBD1 TRBJ2-7 TRBV7-8 15 TGTGCCAGCAGCTTACGTGAGACAGGGAACTACGAGCAGTACTTC CASSLRETGNYEQYF
many . TRBJ2-1 TRBV7-2 13 TGTGCCAGCAGGCGGGGGACAGGTTATCTCCCGTTCTTC CASRRGTGYLPFF
many TRBD2 TRBJ2-5 TRBV11-2 17 TGTGCCAGCAGCTTAGGGCGACTAGCGGGTCTCCAAGAGACCCAGTACTTC CASSLGRLAGLQETQYF
few . TRBJ2-4 TRBV11-2 13 TGTGCCAGCAGGGACGGGGGATCGATCATTCAGTACTTC CASRDGGSIIQYF
. TRBD2 TRBJ2-3 TRBV29-1 12 TGCAGCGGGGCTAGCGGGGATGATACGCAGTATTTT CSGASGDDTQYF
few . TRBJ2-5 TRBV28 15 TGTGCCAGCAATGAGGCTGGGTCCGCTCTTCAGACCCAGTACTTC CASNEAGSALQTQYF
many . TRBJ2-5 TRBV27 14 TGTGCCAGCAGCCGGCGCGCCGTGGGGGAGACCCAGTACTTC CASSRRAVGETQYF
few . TRBJ2-5 TRBV10-1 15 TGCGCCAGCAGTGACCGGGGGTCCCGACAAGAGACCCAGTACTTC CASSDRGSRQETQYF